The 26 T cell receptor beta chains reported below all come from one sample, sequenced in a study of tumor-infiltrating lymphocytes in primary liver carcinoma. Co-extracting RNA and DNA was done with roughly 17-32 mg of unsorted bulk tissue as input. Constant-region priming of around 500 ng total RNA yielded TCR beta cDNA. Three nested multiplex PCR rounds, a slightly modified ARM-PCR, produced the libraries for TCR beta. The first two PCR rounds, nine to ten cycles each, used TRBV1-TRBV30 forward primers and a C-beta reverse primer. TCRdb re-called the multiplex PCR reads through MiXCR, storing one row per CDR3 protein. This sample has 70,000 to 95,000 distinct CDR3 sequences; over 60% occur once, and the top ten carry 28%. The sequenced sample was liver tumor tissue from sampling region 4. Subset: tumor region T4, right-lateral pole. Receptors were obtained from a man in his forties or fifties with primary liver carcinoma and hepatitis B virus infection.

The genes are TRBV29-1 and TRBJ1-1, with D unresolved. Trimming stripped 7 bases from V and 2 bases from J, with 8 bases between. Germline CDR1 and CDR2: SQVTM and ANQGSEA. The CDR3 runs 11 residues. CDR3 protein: CSAPSNTEAFF. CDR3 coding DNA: TGCAGCGCTCCTTCCAACACTGAAGCTTTCTTT.

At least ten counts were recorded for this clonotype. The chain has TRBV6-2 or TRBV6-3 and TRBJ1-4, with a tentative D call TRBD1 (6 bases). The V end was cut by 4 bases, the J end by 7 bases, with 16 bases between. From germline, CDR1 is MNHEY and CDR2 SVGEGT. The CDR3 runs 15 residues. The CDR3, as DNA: TGTGCCAGCAGTTTCGACACCAGGGGATTTGAAAAACTGTTTTTT. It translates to CASSFDTRGFEKLFF.

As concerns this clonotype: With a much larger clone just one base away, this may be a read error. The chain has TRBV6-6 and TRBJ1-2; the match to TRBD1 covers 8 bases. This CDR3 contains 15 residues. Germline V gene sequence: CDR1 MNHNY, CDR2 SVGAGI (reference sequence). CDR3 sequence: CASSHGQGANCGYTF. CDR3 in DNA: TGTGCCAGCAGTCACGGACAGGGAGCTAACTGTGGCTACACCTTC.

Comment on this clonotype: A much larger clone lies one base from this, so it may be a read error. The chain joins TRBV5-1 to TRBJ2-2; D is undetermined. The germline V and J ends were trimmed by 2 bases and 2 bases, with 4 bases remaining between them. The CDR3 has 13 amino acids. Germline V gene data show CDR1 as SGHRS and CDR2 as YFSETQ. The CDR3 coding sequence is TGCGCCAGCAGCTTCGATAACACCGGGGAGCTGTTTTTT. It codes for CASSFDNTGELFF.

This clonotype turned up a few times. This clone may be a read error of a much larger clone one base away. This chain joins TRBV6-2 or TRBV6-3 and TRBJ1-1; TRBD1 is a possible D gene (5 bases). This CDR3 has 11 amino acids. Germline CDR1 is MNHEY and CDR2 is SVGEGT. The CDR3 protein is CTSSRDTEAFF. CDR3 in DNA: TGTACCAGCAGCAGGGACACTGAAGCTTTCTTT.

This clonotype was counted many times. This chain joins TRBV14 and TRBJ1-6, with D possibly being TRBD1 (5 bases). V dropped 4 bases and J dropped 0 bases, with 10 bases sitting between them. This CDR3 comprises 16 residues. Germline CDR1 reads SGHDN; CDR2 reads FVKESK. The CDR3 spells CASSPYRSSYNSPLHF. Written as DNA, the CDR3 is TGTGCCAGCAGCCCCTACAGGAGCTCCTATAATTCACCCCTCCACTTT.

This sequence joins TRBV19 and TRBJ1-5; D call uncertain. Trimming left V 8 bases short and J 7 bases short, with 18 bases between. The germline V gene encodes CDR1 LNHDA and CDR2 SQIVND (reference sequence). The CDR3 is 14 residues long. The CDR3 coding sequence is TGTGCCAGTTCCCAAAGGGATAGAGGGCAGCCCCAGCATTTT. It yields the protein CASSQRDRGQPQHF.

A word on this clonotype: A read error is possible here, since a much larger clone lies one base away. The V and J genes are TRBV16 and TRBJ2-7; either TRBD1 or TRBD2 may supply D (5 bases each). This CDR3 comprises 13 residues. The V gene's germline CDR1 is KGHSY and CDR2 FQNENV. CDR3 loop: CASSRSLVGEHYF. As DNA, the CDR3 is TGTGCCAGCAGCCGATCTCTCGTGGGGGAGCACTACTTC.

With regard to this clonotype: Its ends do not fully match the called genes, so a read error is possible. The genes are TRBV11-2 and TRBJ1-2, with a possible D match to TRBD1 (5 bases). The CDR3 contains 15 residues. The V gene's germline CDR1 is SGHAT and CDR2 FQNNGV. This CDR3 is CVSSSSGGGTHGYTF. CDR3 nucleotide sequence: TGTGTCAGCAGCTCGTCCGGCGGGGGGACCCATGGCTACACCTTC.

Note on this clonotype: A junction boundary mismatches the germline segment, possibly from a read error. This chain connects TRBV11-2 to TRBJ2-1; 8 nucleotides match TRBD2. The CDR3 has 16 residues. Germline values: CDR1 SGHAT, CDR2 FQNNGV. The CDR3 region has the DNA TGCGCCAGCGGCTTGGATATCGGACTAGCCATGGGTGAGCAGCTCTTC. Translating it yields CASGLDIGLAMGEQLF.

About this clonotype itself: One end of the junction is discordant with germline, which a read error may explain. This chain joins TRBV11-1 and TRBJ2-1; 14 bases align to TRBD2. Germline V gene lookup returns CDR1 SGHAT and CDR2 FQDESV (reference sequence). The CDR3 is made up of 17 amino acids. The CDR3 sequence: CASSLGLAGEFDNEEIF. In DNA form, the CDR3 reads TGTGCCAGCAGCCTGGGACTAGCGGGAGAATTTGACAATGAGGAGATCTTC.

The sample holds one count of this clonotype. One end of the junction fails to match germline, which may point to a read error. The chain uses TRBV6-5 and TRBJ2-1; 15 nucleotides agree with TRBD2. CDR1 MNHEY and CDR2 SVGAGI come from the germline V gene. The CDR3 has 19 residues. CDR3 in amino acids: CASSPRTSGRADAYNEQFF. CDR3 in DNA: TGTGCCAGCAGTCCCAGGACTAGCGGGAGGGCCGACGCCTACAATGAGCAATTCTTC.

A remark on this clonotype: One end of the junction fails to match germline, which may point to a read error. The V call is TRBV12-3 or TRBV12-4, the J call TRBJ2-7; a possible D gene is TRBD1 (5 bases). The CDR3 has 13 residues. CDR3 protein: CTSFLGSGYEQYF. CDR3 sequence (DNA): TGTACCAGTTTTTTAGGGTCAGGGTACGAGCAATACTTC.

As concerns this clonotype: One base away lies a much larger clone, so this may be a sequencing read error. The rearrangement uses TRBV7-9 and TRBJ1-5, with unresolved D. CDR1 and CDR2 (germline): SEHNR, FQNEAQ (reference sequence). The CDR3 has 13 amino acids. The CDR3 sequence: CASSPRHDHPQHF. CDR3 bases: TGTGCCAGCAGCCCTAGGCACGATCATCCCCAGCATTTT.

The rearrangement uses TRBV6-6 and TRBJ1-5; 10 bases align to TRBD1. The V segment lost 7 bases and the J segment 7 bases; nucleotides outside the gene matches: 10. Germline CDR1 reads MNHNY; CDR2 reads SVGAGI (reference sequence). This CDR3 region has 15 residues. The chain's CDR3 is CASTAQTGGAQPQHF. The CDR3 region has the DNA TGTGCCAGCACAGCGCAGACAGGGGGCGCGCAGCCCCAGCATTTT.

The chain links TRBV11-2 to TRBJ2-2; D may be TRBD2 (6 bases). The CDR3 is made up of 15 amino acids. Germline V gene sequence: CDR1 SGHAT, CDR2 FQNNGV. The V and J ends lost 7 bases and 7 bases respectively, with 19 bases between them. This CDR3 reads CASITPGVYNGELFF. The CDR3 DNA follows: TGTGCCAGCATCACACCGGGAGTGTACAACGGGGAGCTGTTTTTT.

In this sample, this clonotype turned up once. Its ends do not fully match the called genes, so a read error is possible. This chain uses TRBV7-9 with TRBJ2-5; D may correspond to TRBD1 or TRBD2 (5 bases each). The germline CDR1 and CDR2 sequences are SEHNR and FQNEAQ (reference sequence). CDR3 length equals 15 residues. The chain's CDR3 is CTSSGRVRSGETQYF. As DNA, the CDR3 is TGTACCAGCAGCGGCAGGGTTCGGTCCGGAGAGACCCAGTACTTT.

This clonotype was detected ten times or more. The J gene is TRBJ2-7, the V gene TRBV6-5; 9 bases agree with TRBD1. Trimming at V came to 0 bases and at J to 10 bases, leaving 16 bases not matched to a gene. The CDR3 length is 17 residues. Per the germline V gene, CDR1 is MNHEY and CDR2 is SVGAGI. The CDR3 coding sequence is TGTGCCAGCAGTTACTCGTACGACAGGACAGGGGCATTCCCTCAGTACTTC. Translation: CASSYSYDRTGAFPQYF.

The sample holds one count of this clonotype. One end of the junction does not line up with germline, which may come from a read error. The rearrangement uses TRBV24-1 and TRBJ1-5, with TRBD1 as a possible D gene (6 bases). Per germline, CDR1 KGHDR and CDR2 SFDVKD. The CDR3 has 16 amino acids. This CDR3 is CATSDSSRGGIQSQHF. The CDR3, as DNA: TGTGCCACCAGTGATTCCTCCCGGGGGGGCATTCAGTCCCAGCATTTT.

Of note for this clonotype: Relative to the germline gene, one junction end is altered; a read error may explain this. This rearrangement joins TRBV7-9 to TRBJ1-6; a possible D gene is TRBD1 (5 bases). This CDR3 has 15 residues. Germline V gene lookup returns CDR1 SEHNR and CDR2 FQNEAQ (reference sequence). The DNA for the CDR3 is TGTGCCAGCAGCCCCACGGGGAGGGGTAATCCACCCCTCCACTTT. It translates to CASSPTGRGNPPLHF.

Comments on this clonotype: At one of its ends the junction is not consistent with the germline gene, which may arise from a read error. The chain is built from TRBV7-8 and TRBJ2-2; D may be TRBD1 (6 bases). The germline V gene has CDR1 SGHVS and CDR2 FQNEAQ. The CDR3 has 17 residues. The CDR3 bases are TGTGCCAGCAGTGTCTCCAGAGGGGGATTTATCACCGGGAAGCTGTTTTTT. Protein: CASSVSRGGFITGKLFF.

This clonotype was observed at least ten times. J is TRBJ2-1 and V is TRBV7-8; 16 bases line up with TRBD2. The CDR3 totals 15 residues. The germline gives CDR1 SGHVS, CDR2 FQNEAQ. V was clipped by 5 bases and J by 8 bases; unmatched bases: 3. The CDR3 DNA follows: TGTGCCAGCAGCCCCGGGACTAGCGGGAGGGATGAGCAGTTCTTC. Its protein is CASSPGTSGRDEQFF.

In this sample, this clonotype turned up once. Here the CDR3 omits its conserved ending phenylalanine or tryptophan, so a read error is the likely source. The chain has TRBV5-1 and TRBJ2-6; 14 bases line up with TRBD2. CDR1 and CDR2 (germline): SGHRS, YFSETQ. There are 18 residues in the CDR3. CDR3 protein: CASSTGLAGAAGANVLTS. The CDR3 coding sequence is TGTGCCAGCAGCACGGGACTAGCGGGAGCAGCTGGGGCCAACGTCCTGACTTCC.

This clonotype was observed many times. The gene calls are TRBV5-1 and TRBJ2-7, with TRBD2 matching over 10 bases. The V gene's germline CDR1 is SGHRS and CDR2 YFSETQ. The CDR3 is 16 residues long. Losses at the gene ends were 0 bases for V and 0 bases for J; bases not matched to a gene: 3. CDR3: CASSLGAGGASYEQYF. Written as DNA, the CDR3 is TGCGCCAGCAGCTTGGGAGCGGGGGGGGCCTCCTACGAGCAGTACTTC.

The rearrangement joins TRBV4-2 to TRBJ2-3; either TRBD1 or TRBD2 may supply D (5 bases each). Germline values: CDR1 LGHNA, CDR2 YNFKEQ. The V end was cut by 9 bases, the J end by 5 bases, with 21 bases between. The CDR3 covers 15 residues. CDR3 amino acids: CASSETNGAGDTQYF. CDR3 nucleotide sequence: TGTGCCAGTAGCGAGACTAACGGGGCCGGAGATACGCAGTATTTT.

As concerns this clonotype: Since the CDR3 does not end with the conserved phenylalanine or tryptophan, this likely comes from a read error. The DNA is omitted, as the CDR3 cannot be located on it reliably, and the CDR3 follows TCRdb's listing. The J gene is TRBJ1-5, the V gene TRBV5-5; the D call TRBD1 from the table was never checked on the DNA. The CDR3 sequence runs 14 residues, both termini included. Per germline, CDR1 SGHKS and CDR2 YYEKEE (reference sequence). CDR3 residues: CASSLLQGDQPRHY.